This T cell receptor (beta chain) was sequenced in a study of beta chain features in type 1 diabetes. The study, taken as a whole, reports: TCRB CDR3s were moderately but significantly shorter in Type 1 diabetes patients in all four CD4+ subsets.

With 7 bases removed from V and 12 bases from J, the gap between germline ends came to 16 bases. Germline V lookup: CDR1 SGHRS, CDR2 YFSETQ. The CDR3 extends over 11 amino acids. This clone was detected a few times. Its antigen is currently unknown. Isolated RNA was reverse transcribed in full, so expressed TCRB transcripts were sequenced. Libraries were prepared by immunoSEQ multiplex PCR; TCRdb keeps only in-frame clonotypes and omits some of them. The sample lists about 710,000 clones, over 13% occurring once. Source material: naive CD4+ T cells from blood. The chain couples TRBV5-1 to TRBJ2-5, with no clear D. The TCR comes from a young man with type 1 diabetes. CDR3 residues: CASSSEAQKYF. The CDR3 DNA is TGCGCCAGCTCCTCCGAAGCGCAAAAGTACTTC.